This is a list of T cell receptor beta chains from one sample in a study of blood T cell repertoires in COVID-19. Clones were sequenced by immunoSEQ multiplex PCR, and TCRdb holds only the in-frame ones, with some missing. The sample has about 260,000 clones; 75% to 95% are singletons. Sequenced material: peripheral blood. These receptors were obtained from a person under 30 with COVID-19, enrolled during active disease. Each CDR3 is given with its conserved first and last residue. D genes are given only for firm matches. Clone size, where shown, is once, few, many, or a class for clones that have expanded.

CDR3aa | CDR3nt | abundance | j_gene | d_gene | v_gene
CASSLEWSPVGTDTQYF | TGCGCCAGCAGCTTGGAATGGAGCCCGGTGGGCACAGATACGCAGTATTTT | . | TRBJ2-3 | . | TRBV5-1
CARQYSGQKNTGELFF | TGTGCCAGACAGTATTCGGGACAGAAGAACACCGGGGAGCTGTTTTTT | . | TRBJ2-2 | TRBD1 | TRBV19
CASRGPNRGDGDTQYF | TGTGCCAGCAGGGGCCCGAACAGGGGGGATGGAGATACGCAGTATTTT | . | TRBJ2-3 | TRBD1 | TRBV25-1
CASSPNTADTQYF | TGTGCCAGCAGCCCAAACACCGCAGATACGCAGTATTTT | . | TRBJ2-3 | . | TRBV6-5
CASSLASAGELFF | TGTGCCAGCAGTTTAGCGTCAGCCGGGGAGCTGTTTTTT | . | TRBJ2-2 | . | TRBV12-3/TRBV12-4
CASSPYGGLNTEAFF | TGTGCCAGCAGTCCCTATGGAGGCCTGAACACTGAAGCTTTCTTT | . | TRBJ1-1 | . | TRBV6-5
CAWSEGGVVQPQHF | TGTGCCTGGAGTGAGGGGGGGGTGGTTCAGCCCCAGCATTTT | . | TRBJ1-5 | . | TRBV30
CASSLGREGENIQYF | TGTGCCAGCAGCTTGGGACGGGAGGGGGAAAACATTCAGTACTTC | . | TRBJ2-4 | TRBD2 | TRBV5-4
CASSLRGAYNEQFF | TGTGCCAGCAGCTTACGCGGAGCCTACAATGAGCAGTTCTTC | . | TRBJ2-1 | . | TRBV11-3
CASSQGTGNTGELFF | TGTGCCAGCAGTCAAGGGACAGGAAACACCGGGGAGCTGTTTTTT | . | TRBJ2-2 | TRBD1 | TRBV2
CASTWTSGRGEVGELFF | TGTGCCAGCACTTGGACTAGCGGGAGGGGAGAGGTCGGGGAGCTGTTTTTT | . | TRBJ2-2 | TRBD2 | TRBV25-1
CASSHGVAYEQYF | TGCGCCAGCAGCCACGGGGTTGCCTACGAGCAGTACTTC | . | TRBJ2-7 | . | TRBV4-1
CASSLQQGRAEAFF | TGTGCCAGCAGCTTGCAACAGGGTCGGGCTGAAGCTTTCTTT | . | TRBJ1-1 | . | TRBV5-5
CASSLEGTAGNTIYF | TGTGCCAGCAGCTTAGAGGGGACAGCCGGAAACACCATATATTTT | . | TRBJ1-3 | TRBD1 | TRBV7-9
CAWSRGTGQNSPLHF | TGTGCCTGGAGTCGGGGGACAGGGCAAAATTCACCCCTCCACTTT | . | TRBJ1-6 | TRBD1 | TRBV30
CASSQASGSGGNIQYF | TGCGCCAGCAGCCAAGCTTCTGGGTCGGGTGGAAACATTCAGTACTTC | . | TRBJ2-4 | . | TRBV4-3
CASSFRDTEAFF | TGTGCCAGCAGCTTCAGGGATACTGAAGCTTTCTTT | . | TRBJ1-1 | . | TRBV5-6
CASSIGEFTDTQYF | TGTGCCAGCAGCATCGGGGAGTTCACAGATACGCAGTATTTT | . | TRBJ2-3 | . | TRBV5-5
CASSLAQDTQYF | TGTGCCAGCAGCTTGGCCCAGGATACGCAGTATTTT | . | TRBJ2-3 | . | TRBV5-6
CASSVGLGANEQFF | TGTGCCAGCAGCGTAGGACTAGGGGCCAATGAGCAGTTCTTC | few | TRBJ2-1 | . | TRBV9
CASSGLGGGYEQYF | TGTGCCAGCAGTGGGCTCGGGGGAGGTTACGAGCAGTACTTC | . | TRBJ2-7 | . | TRBV2
CASRQGAGANVLTF | TGTGCCAGCAGACAGGGGGCTGGGGCCAACGTCCTGACTTTC | . | TRBJ2-6 | TRBD1 | TRBV6-4
CASIREAGTDTQYF | TGTGCCAGCATACGGGAGGCGGGCACAGATACGCAGTATTTT | . | TRBJ2-3 | TRBD2 | TRBV2
CASSSRGLAGDEQYF | TGTGCCAGCAGTTCCCGAGGACTAGCGGGAGACGAGCAGTACTTC | . | TRBJ2-7 | TRBD2 | TRBV27
CASSVEGQGASNYGYTF | TGTGCCAGCAGCGTAGAAGGGCAGGGGGCGAGTAACTATGGCTACACCTTC | . | TRBJ1-2 | TRBD1 | TRBV9
CASSPGGGNSNQPQHF | TGTGCCAGCAGTCCGGGGGGGGGCAATAGCAATCAGCCCCAGCATTTT | . | TRBJ1-5 | . | TRBV28
CASTDSWASGYTF | TGCGCCAGCACAGACAGTTGGGCTAGTGGCTACACCTTC | . | TRBJ1-2 | . | TRBV10-2
CATSALTPGLNNEQFF | TGTGCCACCAGTGCCCTAACACCGGGACTAAACAATGAGCAGTTCTTC | once | TRBJ2-1 | TRBD2 | TRBV24-1
CASSRQGTSTDTQYF | TGTGCCAGCAGTCGACAGGGAACGAGCACAGATACGCAGTATTTT | . | TRBJ2-3 | TRBD1 | TRBV2
CASARRDPNEKLFF | TGTGCCAGTGCCCGGAGAGATCCTAATGAAAAACTGTTTTTT | . | TRBJ1-4 | . | TRBV19
CALDRVNTEAFF | TGTGCGTTGGACAGGGTGAACACTGAAGCTTTCTTT | few | TRBJ1-1 | TRBD1 | TRBV6-4
CASSYGGGSPLHF | TGTGCCAGCAGCTACGGGGGTGGATCACCCCTCCACTTT | . | TRBJ1-6 | . | TRBV9
CASSLSKGDRGSREAFF | TGTGCCAGCAGTTTATCGAAAGGGGACAGGGGATCGCGTGAAGCTTTCTTT | . | TRBJ1-1 | TRBD1 | TRBV27
CASSEWTQGQFF | TGTGCCAGCAGTGAATGGACCCAGGGGCAGTTCTTC | . | TRBJ2-1 | . | TRBV6-1
CASSKAAGRGDTQYF | TGTGCCAGCAGTAAAGCAGCGGGAAGGGGAGATACGCAGTATTTT | . | TRBJ2-3 | TRBD2 | TRBV2
CASSLTGPQETQYF | TGCGCCAGCAGCTTAACAGGTCCCCAAGAGACCCAGTACTTC | . | TRBJ2-5 | . | TRBV5-1
CASSQDLRTTATDTQYF | TGCGCCAGCAGCCAAGATCTACGGACTACTGCCACAGATACGCAGTATTTT | . | TRBJ2-3 | . | TRBV4-1
CASSYPGGMGNTQYF | TGTGCCAGCAGCTACCCCGGGGGAATGGGAAATACGCAGTATTTT | . | TRBJ2-3 | . | TRBV5-4
CASSGDSYEQYF | TGCGCCAGCAGCGGCGACAGTTACGAGCAGTACTTC | . | TRBJ2-7 | . | TRBV5-1
CASSVYSNQPQHF | TGTGCCAGCAGTGTTTATAGCAATCAGCCCCAGCATTTT | . | TRBJ1-5 | . | TRBV2
CASSLGGADTQYF | TGTGCCAGCAGTCTCGGGGGTGCAGATACGCAGTATTTT | . | TRBJ2-3 | . | TRBV12-3/TRBV12-4
CATSGGWTSENEQFF | TGTGCCACCAGCGGGGGATGGACCTCCGAGAATGAGCAGTTCTTC | once | TRBJ2-1 | . | TRBV24-1
CASGLVLSETSGRLIAYEQYF | TGTGCTAGTGGTTTGGTACTATCCGAGACTAGCGGGAGGTTGATAGCCTACGAGCAGTACTTC | . | TRBJ2-7 | TRBD2 | TRBV12-5
CASSLGVSGTSQTQYF | TGTGCCAGCAGCTTAGGAGTCAGTGGGACATCCCAGACCCAGTACTTC | . | TRBJ2-5 | . | TRBV13
CASSSGLSGETQYF | TGTGCCAGCAGTTCGGGACTCTCGGGAGAGACCCAGTACTTC | . | TRBJ2-5 | . | TRBV6-2/TRBV6-3
CASSHLESEQFF | TGCGCCAGCAGCCATTTGGAGAGTGAGCAGTTCTTC | . | TRBJ2-1 | . | TRBV4-1
CASSKGASGRFCSDTQYF | TGTGCCAGCAGCAAAGGGGCTAGCGGGAGATTTTGTTCAGATACGCAGTATTTT | . | TRBJ2-3 | . | TRBV21-1
CASGTSGRADTQYF | TGTGCCAGCGGTACTAGCGGGAGGGCAGATACGCAGTATTTT | . | TRBJ2-3 | TRBD2 | TRBV9
CASSYSEGGHTF | TGTGCCAGCAGTTACTCGGAAGGCGGGCACACCTTC | . | TRBJ1-2 | . | TRBV6-6
CASSRVPDSSGANVLTF | TGTGCCAGCAGCCGAGTTCCCGATAGCTCTGGGGCCAACGTCCTGACTTTC | . | TRBJ2-6 | . | TRBV5-6
CASSLRVASADTQYF | TGTGCCAGCAGCTTGAGAGTGGCTAGCGCAGATACGCAGTATTTT | . | TRBJ2-3 | . | TRBV5-6
CASSQNTYTGELFF | TGTGCCAGCAGCCAGAATACATACACCGGGGAGCTGTTTTTT | . | TRBJ2-2 | . | TRBV4-2